This T cell receptor (beta chain) was obtained from a study of blood T cell repertoires in COVID-19. As for the study in general: Donors in the United States, Italy and Spain gave samples during acute or convalescent COVID-19. Sources were T cells, B-cell-depleted T cells, or PBMCs; the material itself was cDNA or gDNA.

Per the study methods: Amplified reference gene primers provided the basis for estimating nucleated cell counts. Here immunoSEQ multiplex PCR was the method, and the copy in TCRdb shows in-frame clones only, minus some. The V and J calls and clone size were taken over from that table, and D and trimming were inferred from the DNA. The sample holds 250,000 or so clones, about nine tenths seen once. The CDR3 length is 13 residues. CDR1 MNHEY and CDR2 SMNVEV come from the germline V gene (reference sequence). V gave up 4 bases and J gave up 4 bases; unmatched junction bases: 4. The chain recombines TRBV27 with TRBJ2-7, with TRBD1 matching over 7 bases. This TCR came from a woman aged 40 to 55 who had recovered from COVID-19. Sample: peripheral blood. CDR3 DNA: TGTGCCAGCAGTTCGACAGGGCGGTACGAGCAGTACTTC. This sequence encodes CASSSTGRYEQYF.